A single sample gave rise to the 16 T cell receptor delta chains below, sequenced in a study of gamma-delta chains in newborns, infants, children (dated by TCRdb to the late 2010s). Sequencing used an Illumina MiSeq. With CATT, TCRdb called clones again from the public reads; duplicate DNA rows were later joined. The table for this sample lists roughly 6,100 delta-chain clones; 2.6% of them were counted only once. The ten top clones hold 15% to 19% of the sample. The specimen was blood. These receptors were collected from a child who was a newborn, infant or young child, either healthy, febrile or measles-vaccinated (not recorded which).

Points on this clone: It may be a read error: a sequence one base away is much more abundant. The rearrangement joins TRDV2 to TRDJ3; 12 bases align to TRDD3. CDR3 length: 20 residues. Germline assignment: CDR1 GEAIGNYY and CDR2 EKD. Losses at the gene ends were 0 bases for V and 2 bases for J; bases not matched to a gene: 7. The CDR3 bases are TGTGCCTGTGACACCGTACTGGGGGATACTCGCCCCTGGGACACCCGACAGATGTTTTTC. Protein product: CACDTVLGDTRPWDTRQMFF.

This clone was seen only a few times. With a much larger clone just one base away, this may be a read error. The V gene is TRDV2, the J gene TRDJ3; D not resolved. In germline, CDR1 is GEAIGNYY, CDR2 EKD. The CDR3 sequence is 20 residues long. Between the trimmed V and J ends, which lost 0 bases and 0 bases, there was a span of 17 bases. CDR3 sequence (DNA): TGTGCCTGTGACACCGTTGAGGGGCCGGAGAGCTCCTGGGACACCCGACAGATGTTTTTC. Its protein product is CACDTVEGPESSWDTRQMFF.

By its share, this clone is medium-sized (0.01 to 0.1%). This same CDR3 is encoded by further DNA sequences in the sample. V gene TRDV2 combines with J gene TRDJ2; 12 bases fit TRDD3. Germline V gene data show CDR1 as GEAIGNYY and CDR2 as EKD. J lost 6 bases, V lost 3 bases, and 7 bases had no gene match. The CDR3 covers 16 residues. The CDR3 coding sequence is TGTGCCTGTGACCGACTGGGGGATACACTATCAGCACAACTCTTCTTT. Amino acids: CACDRLGDTLSAQLFF.

This clone is medium-sized in the sample. The chain links TRDV2 to TRDJ3; TRDD3 might be the D (5 bases). The V end was cut by 0 bases, the J end by 1 base, with 9 bases between. Germline V gene data show CDR1 as GEAIGNYY and CDR2 as EKD. The CDR3 runs 17 residues. CDR3: CACDTVGGSWDTRQMFF. DNA of the CDR3: TGTGCCTGTGACACCGTCGGGGGTTCCTGGGACACCCGACAGATGTTTTTC.

About this clone: TCRdb assigns this DNA the protein of a much larger clone, which departs from its translation at residue 8; this likely reflects a read error, and the protein shown comes from translating the DNA. This chain connects TRDV2 to TRDJ3; unclear D gene. Between the trimmed V and J ends, which lost 0 bases and 0 bases, there was a span of 11 bases. Germline-derived CDR1 and CDR2 are GEAIGNYY and EKD. This CDR3 is 18 amino acids long. The CDR3 is CACDTGPTSSWDTRQMFF. The DNA for the CDR3 is TGTGCCTGTGACACCGGACCGACGAGCTCCTGGGACACCCGACAGATGTTTTTC.

This clone was seen only a few times. This rearrangement joins TRDV2 to TRDJ3; 13 nucleotides agree with TRDD3. This CDR3 contains 19 residues. The germline gives CDR1 GEAIGNYY, CDR2 EKD. V was clipped by 4 bases and J by 0 bases; unmatched bases: 5. DNA for the CDR3: TGTGCCTGTGATTTACTGGGGGATACGGACTCCTGGGACACCCGACAGATGTTTTTC. Its protein is CACDLLGDTDSWDTRQMFF.

This clone has just a few counts. TCRdb lists the protein of a much larger clone for this DNA, which differs at residue 9, so this is likely a read error; the protein given here is translated from the DNA itself. The V and J genes are TRDV2 and TRDJ3, with 7 bases matching TRDD3. From germline, CDR1 is GEAIGNYY and CDR2 EKD. This CDR3 spans 18 amino acids. Germline trimming cut 0 bases from V and 0 bases from J; bases unmatched to any gene: 4. CDR3 coding DNA: TGTGCCTGTGACACCGGCTGGGGGGGCTCCTGGGACACCCGACAGATGTTTTTC. It translates to CACDTGWGGSWDTRQMFF.

As concerns this clone: A far larger clone is one base from this, pointing to a likely read error. Other DNA sequences in this sample translate to the same CDR3. The J gene is TRDJ1, the V gene TRDV2; the match to TRDD3 covers 7 bases. Germline-derived CDR1 and CDR2 are GEAIGNYY and EKD. After removal of 1 base from V and 0 bases from J, the junction contained 10 bases not matched to a gene. The CDR3 is made up of 17 amino acids. The CDR3 DNA reads TGTGCCTGTGACACGCCCTGGGGATATAGGCACACCGATAAACTCATCTTT. Amino acids: CACDTPWGYRHTDKLIF.

This clone was detected a few times. It is likely a read error: a sequence one base away is far more abundant. The chain links TRDV2 to TRDJ3; 8 bases are a match to TRDD3. The germline CDR1 and CDR2 sequences are GEAIGNYY and EKD. The CDR3 is made up of 19 amino acids. V lost 3 bases to trimming and J lost 0 bases; unmatched junction nucleotides: 9. CDR3 coding DNA: TGTGCCTGTGACGCCTGGGGGACCCTCTCCTCCTGGGACACCCGACAGATGTTTTTC. Translation gives CACDAWGTLSSWDTRQMFF.

In regard to this clone: The TCRdb record carries a much larger clone's protein, which differs from this DNA's translation at residue 9; a read error is the likely cause, and the protein listed here is the DNA translation. V gene TRDV2 combines with J gene TRDJ2, with 8 bases matching TRDD3. The length of the CDR3 is 17 residues. V was clipped by 1 base and J by 0 bases; unmatched bases: 6. CDR1 and CDR2 (germline): GEAIGNYY, EKD. CDR3 sequence: CACDTYWGPSLTAQLFF. CDR3 bases: TGTGCCTGTGACACATACTGGGGGCCTTCTTTGACAGCACAACTCTTCTTT.

About this clone: The likely explanation is a read error, given a far larger clone one base away. This chain connects TRDV2 to TRDJ3, with TRDD3 identical over 12 bases. The CDR3 runs to 18 residues. Germline V lookup: CDR1 GEAIGNYY, CDR2 EKD. CDR3 DNA sequence: TGTGCCTGTGACACCGTACTGGGGGATACCTGGGGCACCCGACAGATGTTTTTC. Translation: CACDTVLGDTWGTRQMFF.

This clone is termed medium-sized. V and J are TRDV2 and TRDJ3; D may be TRDD3 (6 bases). The V gene's germline CDR1 is GEAIGNYY and CDR2 EKD. V lost 0 bases and J lost 0, with 11 bases in between. The CDR3 spans 18 residues. The CDR3 DNA sequence: TGTGCCTGTGACACCGGGGGACACAACTCCTGGGACACCCGACAGATGTTTTTC. Its translation is CACDTGGHNSWDTRQMFF.

This clone is labeled as medium-sized. The chain joins TRDV2 to TRDJ1; 8 bases agree with TRDD3. The trim removed 1 base at V and 0 bases at J, leaving 9 bases unmatched. Germline values: CDR1 GEAIGNYY, CDR2 EKD. The CDR3 totals 17 residues. CDR3 sequence (DNA): TGTGCCTGTGACACGCTACTGGGGGCTTCGTACACCGATAAACTCATCTTT. Translating gives CACDTLLGASYTDKLIF.

In its sample, this clone ranks as medium-sized (0.01 to 0.1%). The chain links TRDV2 to TRDJ2; D perhaps matches TRDD3 (5 bases). V was clipped by 1 base and J by 3 bases, with 14 bases between them. The CDR3 has 16 amino acids. CDR1 and CDR2 from the germline V gene are GEAIGNYY and EKD. CDR3: CACDTMEGVLTAQLFF. The CDR3 region has the DNA TGTGCCTGTGACACGATGGAGGGGGTCCTGACAGCACAACTCTTCTTT.

This clone was observed a few times. The protein TCRdb gives is from a much larger clone and does not agree with this DNA's translation at residue 4, likely a read error; the protein shown here comes from the DNA. The same CDR3 also results from other DNA sequences found in this sample. The chain links TRDV2 to TRDJ2; D might be TRDD3 (6 bases). Per the germline V gene, CDR1 is GEAIGNYY and CDR2 is EKD. The CDR3 has 14 residues. The chain's CDR3 is CACGTWGLTAQLFF. The CDR3 region has the DNA TGTGCCTGTGGCACCTGGGGTCTGACAGCACAACTCTTCTTT.

This clone was observed a few times. TCRdb lists the protein of a much larger clone for this DNA, which differs at residue 7, so this is likely a read error; the protein given here is translated from the DNA itself. The V and J genes are TRDV2 and TRDJ3; perhaps TRDD3 as D (6 bases). Germline values: CDR1 GEAIGNYY, CDR2 EKD. Trimming took off 2 bases at V and 2 bases at J, with 12 bases between the two ends. The CDR3 totals 17 residues. CDR3 sequence: CACDILWDTWDTRQMFF. For the CDR3, the DNA is TGTGCCTGTGACATACTGTGGGATACCTGGGACACCCGACAGATGTTTTTC.